This TCR beta chain was profiled in a study of T cell responses to AZD1222 COVID-19 vaccine. The V gene lost 3 bases and the J gene lost 4 bases, with 8 bases spanning the gap. CDR3 length equals 13 residues. The germline gives CDR1 SGHAT, CDR2 FQNNGV. The protocol was immunoSEQ multiplex PCR, while the TCRdb copy is restricted to in-frame clones and leaves out a portion. The sample has 90,000 to 120,000 clones; 90% to 95% are singletons. The chain has TRBV11-2 and TRBJ2-3; D is perhaps TRBD2 (5 bases). The receptor was derived from an adult in good health. The sample in question was peripheral blood, obtained on day 0 of AZD1222 vaccination. The CDR3 sequence is CASSFGLSDTQYF. CDR3 DNA sequence: TGTGCCAGCAGCTTCGGACTCTCAGATACGCAGTATTTT.